This is a list of T cell receptor beta chains from one sample in a study of T cell repertoires in ileal Crohn's disease. Data came from immunoSEQ multiplex PCR; TCRdb stores just in-frame clones and leaves some out. The data show roughly 9,600 clones, 76% seen once. The source material was ileal tissue. All receptors derive from an adult with Crohn's disease. CDR3s leave out the opening cysteine and the closing phenylalanine or tryptophan. A D gene is named only where the DNA matches it firmly. Clone size is not always given. Where it is, it says once, few, many or a class for expanded clones.

size	V	D	J	CDR3
-	TRBV30	TRBD1	TRBJ2-7	AWARDSSDEQY
few	TRBV11-2	TRBD2	TRBJ2-1	ASSLVRASGENEQF
-	TRBV18	-	TRBJ1-1	ASSWDINTEAF
-	TRBV11-2	TRBD1	TRBJ1-2	ASSPGQGAYGYT
-	TRBV30	TRBD1	TRBJ1-3	AWTTGQISGNTIY
-	TRBV5-5	-	TRBJ2-7	ASNSMGETYEQY
-	TRBV7-2	TRBD2	TRBJ2-7	ASSLTSGGGAYEQY
-	TRBV6-6	TRBD1	TRBJ1-1	ASSYRGRTEAF
-	TRBV19	-	TRBJ2-3	ASSYGLKSRGDTQY
-	TRBV30	-	TRBJ2-3	AWSVGGRQY
-	TRBV19	-	TRBJ2-7	ASSIVRGSSYEQY
-	TRBV29-1	-	TRBJ2-1	SVRRGTNEQF
-	TRBV28	-	TRBJ1-4	ASSFVPATNEKLF
-	TRBV30	-	TRBJ2-1	AWSRGDKYNEQF
-	TRBV4-3	TRBD1	TRBJ2-2	ASSPEVWGQGSAGELF
few	TRBV30	TRBD2	TRBJ2-1	AWDPGLAGEGEQF
-	TRBV29-1	-	TRBJ2-7	SVIRDNYEQY
-	TRBV2	TRBD2	TRBJ2-1	ASRLGLAGGYNEQF
-	TRBV5-4	-	TRBJ2-7	ASSMGHGGYEQY
-	TRBV4-3	-	TRBJ1-4	ASSQSGGALTNEKLF
-	TRBV5-1	-	TRBJ1-1	ASSFSGSLVNTEAF
-	TRBV28	TRBD1	TRBJ2-7	ASRSLGQGGREQY